The 2 T cell receptor beta chains presented below share a single source sample, sequenced in a study of cytomegalovirus exposure and HLA in healthy donors. 60 Vbeta and 13 Jbeta primers were used in PCR. Assay: immunoSEQ multiplex PCR; the TCRdb copy retains only in-frame clones and omits some. Found here are about 140,000 clones, over 60% of them singletons; the top ten hold 4.9%. The sequenced material came from PBMCs. The source is a woman between 50 and 59 years old in good health and CMV-seronegative.

Details on this clone: The junction differs from germline at one of its ends, possibly a read error. The genes are TRBV28 and TRBJ1-5; D is ambiguous. This CDR3 is 14 amino acids long. The germline CDR1 and CDR2 sequences are MDHEN and SYDVKM. The CDR3 protein is CTSSLAADNQPQHF. The CDR3 DNA follows: TGTACCAGCAGTTTGGCGGCCGATAATCAGCCCCAGCATTTT.

The chain carries TRBV2 and TRBJ1-6; 9 bases line up with TRBD1. The V and J ends lost 4 bases and 4 bases, in that order; junction bases with no gene match: 11. Germline lookup yields CDR1 SNHLY and CDR2 FYNNEI. This CDR3 comprises 18 residues. CDR3 sequence: CASSGTQRTGVYNSPLHF. The CDR3 nucleotides read TGTGCCAGCAGTGGTACCCAACGGACAGGGGTTTATAATTCACCCCTCCACTTT.